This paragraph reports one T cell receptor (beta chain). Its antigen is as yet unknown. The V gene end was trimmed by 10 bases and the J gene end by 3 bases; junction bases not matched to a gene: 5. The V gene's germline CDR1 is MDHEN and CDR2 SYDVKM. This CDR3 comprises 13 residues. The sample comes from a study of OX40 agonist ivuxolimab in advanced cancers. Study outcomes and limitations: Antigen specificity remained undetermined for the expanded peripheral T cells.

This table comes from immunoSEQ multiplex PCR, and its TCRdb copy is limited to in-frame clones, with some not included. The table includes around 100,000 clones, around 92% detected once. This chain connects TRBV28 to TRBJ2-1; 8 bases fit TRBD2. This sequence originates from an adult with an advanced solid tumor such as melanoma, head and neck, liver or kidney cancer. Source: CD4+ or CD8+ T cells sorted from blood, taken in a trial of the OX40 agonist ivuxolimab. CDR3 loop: CATGTRNYNEQFF. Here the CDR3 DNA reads TGTGCCACAGGGACTAGAAACTACAATGAGCAGTTCTTC.